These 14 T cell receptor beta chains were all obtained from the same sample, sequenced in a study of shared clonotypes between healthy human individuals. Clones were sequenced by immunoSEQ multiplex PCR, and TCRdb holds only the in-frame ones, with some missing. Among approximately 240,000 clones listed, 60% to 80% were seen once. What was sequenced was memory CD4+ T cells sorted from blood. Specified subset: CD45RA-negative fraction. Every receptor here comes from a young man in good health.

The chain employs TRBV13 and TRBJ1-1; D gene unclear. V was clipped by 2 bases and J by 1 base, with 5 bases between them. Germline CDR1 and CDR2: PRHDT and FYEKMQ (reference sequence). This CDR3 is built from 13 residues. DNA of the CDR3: TGTGCCAGCAGCTTAACTCAGAACACTGAAGCTTTCTTT. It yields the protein CASSLTQNTEAFF.

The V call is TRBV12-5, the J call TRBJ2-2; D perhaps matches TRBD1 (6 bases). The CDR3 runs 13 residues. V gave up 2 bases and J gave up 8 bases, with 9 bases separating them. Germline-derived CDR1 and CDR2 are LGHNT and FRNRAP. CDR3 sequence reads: CASGLLGGGELFF. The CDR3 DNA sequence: TGTGCTAGTGGTTTGCTAGGGGGAGGGGAGCTGTTTTTT. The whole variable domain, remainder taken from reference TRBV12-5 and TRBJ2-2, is DARVTQTPRHKVTEMGQEVTMRCQPILGHNTVFWYRQTMMQGLELLAYFRNRAPLDDSGMPKDRFSAEMPDATLATLKIQPSEPRDSAVYFCASGLLGGGELFFGEGSRLTVL.

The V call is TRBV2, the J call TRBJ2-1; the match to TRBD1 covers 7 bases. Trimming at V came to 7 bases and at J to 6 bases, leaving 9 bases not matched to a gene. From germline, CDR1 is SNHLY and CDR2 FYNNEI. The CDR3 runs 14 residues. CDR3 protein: CASKPPGGGNEQFF. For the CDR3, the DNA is TGTGCCAGCAAACCCCCAGGGGGTGGCAATGAGCAGTTCTTC.

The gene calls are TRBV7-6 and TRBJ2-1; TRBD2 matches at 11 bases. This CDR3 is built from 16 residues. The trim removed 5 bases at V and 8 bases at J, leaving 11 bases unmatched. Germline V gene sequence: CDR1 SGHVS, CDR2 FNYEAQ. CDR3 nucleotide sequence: TGTGCCAGCAGCCGGACAGTACTAGCGGGAGTAGATGAGCAGTTCTTC. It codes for CASSRTVLAGVDEQFF. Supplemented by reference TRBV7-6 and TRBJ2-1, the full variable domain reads GAGVSQSPRYKVTKRGQDVALRCDPISGHVSLYWYRQALGQGPEFLTYFNYEAQQDKSGLPNDRFSAERPEGSISTLTIQRTEQRDSAMYRCASSRTVLAGVDEQFFGPGTRLTVL.

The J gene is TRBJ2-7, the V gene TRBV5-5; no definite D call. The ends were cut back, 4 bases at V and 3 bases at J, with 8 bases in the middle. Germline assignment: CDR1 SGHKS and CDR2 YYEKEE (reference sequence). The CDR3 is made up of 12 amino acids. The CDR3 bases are TGTGCCAGCAGCGTGACATTCTACGAGCAGTACTTC. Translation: CASSVTFYEQYF.

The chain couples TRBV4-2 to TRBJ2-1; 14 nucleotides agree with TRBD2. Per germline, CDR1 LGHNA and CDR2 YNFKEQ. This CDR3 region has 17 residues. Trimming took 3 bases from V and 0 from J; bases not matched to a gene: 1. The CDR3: CASSHGTSGSSYNEQFF. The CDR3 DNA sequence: TGTGCCAGCAGCCATGGGACTAGCGGGAGCTCCTACAATGAGCAGTTCTTC.

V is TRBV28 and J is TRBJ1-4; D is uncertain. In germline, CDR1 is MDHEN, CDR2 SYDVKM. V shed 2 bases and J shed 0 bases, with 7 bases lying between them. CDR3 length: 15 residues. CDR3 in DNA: TGTGCCAGCAGTTTAATCTTAGCAACTAATGAAAAACTGTTTTTT. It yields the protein CASSLILATNEKLFF.

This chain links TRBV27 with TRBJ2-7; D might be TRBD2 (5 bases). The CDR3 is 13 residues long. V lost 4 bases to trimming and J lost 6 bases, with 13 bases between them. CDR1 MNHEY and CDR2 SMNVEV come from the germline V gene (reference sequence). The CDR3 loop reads CASSWDRAGEQYF. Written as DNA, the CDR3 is TGTGCCAGCAGTTGGGATCGGGCGGGCGAGCAGTACTTC.

The DNA of the CDR3 is TGTGCCAGCAGCCAAGGACTAGTTCACCACGAGCAGTACTTC. Protein: CASSQGLVHHEQYF. The chain recombines TRBV14 with TRBJ2-7, with D perhaps TRBD2 (6 bases). Trimming removed 1 base from V and 5 bases from J, with 12 bases in between. The germline V gene has CDR1 SGHDN and CDR2 FVKESK. The CDR3 loop spans 14 amino acids.

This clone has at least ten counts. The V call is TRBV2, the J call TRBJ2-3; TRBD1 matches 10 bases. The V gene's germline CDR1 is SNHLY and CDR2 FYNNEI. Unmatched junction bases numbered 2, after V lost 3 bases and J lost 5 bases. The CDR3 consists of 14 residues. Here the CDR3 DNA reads TGTGCCAGCAGTGATAGGGACAGGGGAGATACGCAGTATTTT. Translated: CASSDRDRGDTQYF.

The CDR3 reads CASSPSYEQYF. DNA for the CDR3: TGTGCCAGCAGCCCCTCCTACGAGCAGTACTTC. The V and J genes are TRBV7-2 and TRBJ2-7, with unresolved D. The V and J ends lost 5 bases and 0 bases respectively, with 2 bases between them. The V gene's germline CDR1 is SGHTA and CDR2 FQGNSA. CDR3 length equals 11 residues.

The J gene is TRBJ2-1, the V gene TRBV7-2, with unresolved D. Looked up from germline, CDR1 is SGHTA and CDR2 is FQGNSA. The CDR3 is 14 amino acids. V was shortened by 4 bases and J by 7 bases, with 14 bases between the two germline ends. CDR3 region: CASSSPLKKNEQFF. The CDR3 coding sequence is TGTGCCAGCAGCTCCCCCCTTAAGAAAAATGAGCAGTTCTTC.

The CDR3 protein is CAWSQGVDTQYF. CDR3 DNA: TGTGCCTGGAGCCAGGGGGTAGATACGCAGTATTTT. V usage is TRBV30 and J usage is TRBJ2-3, with 7 bases fitting TRBD1. CDR1 and CDR2 (germline): GTSNPN, SVGIG (reference sequence). The CDR3 runs 12 residues. With 3 bases clipped from V and 5 bases from J, the junction kept 2 bases outside the gene matches.

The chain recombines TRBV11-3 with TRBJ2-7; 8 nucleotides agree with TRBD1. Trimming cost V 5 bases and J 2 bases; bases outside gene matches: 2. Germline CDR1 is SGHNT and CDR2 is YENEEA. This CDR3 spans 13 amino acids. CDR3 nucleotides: TGTGCCAGCAGCCGGACAGGGACCTACGAGCAGTACTTC. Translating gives CASSRTGTYEQYF.